The T cell receptor (beta chain) described here comes from a study of cytomegalovirus exposure and HLA in healthy donors. Study information: Earlier, 95 million to 120 million unique TCR beta sequences were recovered from 200 million or so T cells by an analysis.

Turning to this clone: Its antigen is undetermined.

60 Vbeta and 13 Jbeta primers were used in PCR. Sequenced by immunoSEQ multiplex PCR; TCRdb stores in-frame clones only, minus some. The data show over 150,000 clones, under 85% seen once. Study observations and caveats: Later analysis associated a missense DCLRE1C variant with TCR beta V- and J-gene trimming. In a later analysis, DRB1 alleles had the most associated TCRs; HLA-C alleles the fewest.

The donors (healthy individuals) were bone marrow donors. V was pared by 1 base and J by 2 bases, with 11 bases of the junction left unmatched. CDR3 length: 17 amino acids. Germline values: CDR1 LGHNA, CDR2 YSLEER. This TCR was recovered from a young man in good health and CMV-seronegative. The gene calls are TRBV4-3 and TRBJ2-7, with 7 bases identical to TRBD1. Material for sequencing was PBMCs. As DNA, the CDR3 is TGCGCCAGCAGCCAAGGCCCAACCGGGACAGCAGCCTACGAGCAGTACTTC. Translating it yields CASSQGPTGTAAYEQYF.